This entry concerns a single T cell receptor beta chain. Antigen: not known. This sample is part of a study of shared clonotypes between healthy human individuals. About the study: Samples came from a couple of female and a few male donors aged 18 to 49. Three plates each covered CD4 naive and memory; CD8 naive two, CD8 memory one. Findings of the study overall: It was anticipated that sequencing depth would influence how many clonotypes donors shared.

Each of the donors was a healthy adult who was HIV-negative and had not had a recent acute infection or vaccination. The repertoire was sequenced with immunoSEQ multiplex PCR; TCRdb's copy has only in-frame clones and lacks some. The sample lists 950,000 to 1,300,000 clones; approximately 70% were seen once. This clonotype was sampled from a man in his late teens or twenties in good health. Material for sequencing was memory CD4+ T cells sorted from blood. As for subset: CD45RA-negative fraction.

This chain's CDR3 is CASSLDSGAYSPLHF. CDR3 coding DNA: TGTGCCAGCAGCTTAGATTCCGGAGCTTATTCACCCCTCCACTTT. The chain is built from TRBV11-2 and TRBJ1-6, with no clear D. V gave up 0 bases and J gave up 8 bases, with 11 bases separating them. This CDR3 comprises 15 residues. Germline CDR1 reads SGHAT; CDR2 reads FQNNGV.